A single sample is the source of the 24 T cell receptor beta chains below, sequenced in a study of radiation and T cells in renal cell carcinoma. Time point in this sample: blood 2 weeks post-SBRT. Indicated treatment: 15 Gy SBRT to primary tumor, nephrectomy 4 weeks later. This table comes from immunoSEQ multiplex PCR, and its TCRdb copy is limited to in-frame clones, with some not included. The sample includes 45,000 to 55,000 clones, 80% of them seen just once. The sample was blood, taken from a patient whose treatment included radiotherapy and nephrectomy. These TCRs come from a woman in her sixties or seventies with renal cell carcinoma.

The chain couples TRBV29-1 to TRBJ2-5; D uncertain. The J call may not be correct, given that the DNA end is closer to TRBJ2-7. This CDR3 is built from 13 residues. Germline CDR1 SQVTM, CDR2 ANQGSEA. The CDR3, as DNA: TGCAGCGTTGGCGACTCCAGATCCTACGAGCAGTACTTC. This gives the protein CSVGDSRSYEQYF.

The rearrangement uses TRBV5-1 and TRBJ2-1; D unclear. The V gene lost 0 bases and the J gene lost 10 bases, with 14 bases spanning the gap. Germline V gene data show CDR1 as SGHRS and CDR2 as YFSETQ. CDR3 length: 14 amino acids. Here the CDR3 DNA reads TGCGCCAGCAGCTTGGTGGTTAGCACAGCCGAGCAGTTCTTC. Translation gives CASSLVVSTAEQFF.

This rearrangement joins TRBV11-3 to TRBJ2-1, with D perhaps matching TRBD1 or TRBD2 (5 bases each). This CDR3 region has 15 residues. CDR1 and CDR2 from the germline V gene are SGHNT and YENEEA. Trimming left V 0 bases short and J 7 bases short, with 13 bases between. The CDR3 DNA reads TGTGCCAGCAGCTTAGACGGGGCTAGGGAGAATGAGCAGTTCTTC. This codes for CASSLDGARENEQFF.

The V call is TRBV6-5, the J call TRBJ2-5; 7 positions match TRBD1. Germline CDR1 reads MNHEY; CDR2 reads SVGAGI. V gave up 6 bases and J gave up 6 bases; unmatched junction bases: 7. The CDR3 runs 13 residues. CDR3 in amino acids: CASRRQGLKTQYF. Here the CDR3 DNA reads TGTGCCAGCAGGAGACAGGGCCTGAAGACCCAGTACTTC.

This chain links TRBV19 with TRBJ1-4, with 8 nucleotides matching TRBD1. CDR1 and CDR2 from the germline V gene are LNHDA and SQIVND (reference sequence). V shed 9 bases and J 4 bases; nucleotides not matched to a gene: 16. CDR3 length equals 17 residues. This chain's CDR3 is CASTAVGQGSSNEKLFF. The CDR3 DNA reads TGTGCCAGCACCGCCGTTGGACAGGGAAGTAGTAATGAAAAACTGTTTTTT.

The chain uses TRBV7-8 and TRBJ2-7; D possibly corresponds to TRBD1 (6 bases). Germline-derived CDR1 and CDR2 are SGHVS and FQNEAQ. The CDR3 spans 16 residues. V was shortened by 7 bases and J by 2 bases, with 21 bases between the two germline ends. CDR3 DNA sequence: TGTGCCAGCACCAAAGGAGGCACCCCAGGGGCCTACGAGCAGTACTTC. Amino acid sequence: CASTKGGTPGAYEQYF.

This clone was observed a single time. The rearrangement uses TRBV6-1 and TRBJ1-5; maybe TRBD1 (6 bases). This CDR3 spans 18 amino acids. Trimming cost V 0 bases and J 1 base, with 16 bases left between them. Germline CDR1 and CDR2: MNHNS and SASEGT. CDR3 region: CASSEARGGQGSNQPQHF. CDR3 DNA sequence: TGTGCCAGCAGTGAAGCGCGGGGGGGGCAAGGAAGCAATCAGCCCCAGCATTTT.

For the CDR3, the DNA is TGTGCCAGCAGTTCCGAGAGTCAGAGGGAGCAGTACTTC. This encodes CASSSESQREQYF. This sequence joins TRBV6-5 and TRBJ2-7, with D uncertain. The CDR3 has 13 residues. The V end was cut by 4 bases, the J end by 7 bases, with 14 bases between. Germline V CDR1 and CDR2: MNHEY, SVGAGI.

The V and J genes are TRBV19 and TRBJ2-2; D is undetermined. The germline V and J ends were trimmed by 5 bases and 2 bases, with 12 bases remaining between them. This CDR3 spans 15 amino acids. Germline-derived CDR1 and CDR2 are LNHDA and SQIVND (reference sequence). CDR3 sequence (DNA): TGTGCCAGTAGTCCCCGTCGAACTAACACCGGGGAGCTGTTTTTT. Translation gives CASSPRRTNTGELFF.

This chain uses TRBV4-1 with TRBJ1-1; TRBD1 is a possible D gene (6 bases). CDR1 and CDR2 from the germline V gene are MGHRA and YSYEKL. V was clipped by 1 base and J by 1 base, with 13 bases between them. This CDR3 comprises 16 residues. The CDR3 here is CASSQALGGGNTEAFF. The DNA of the CDR3 is TGCGCCAGCAGCCAAGCCCTCGGGGGCGGGAACACTGAAGCTTTCTTT.

The rearrangement joins TRBV7-8 to TRBJ2-1, with D possibly matching TRBD2 (6 bases). Germline V gene sequence: CDR1 SGHVS, CDR2 FQNEAQ. V lost 6 bases and J lost 6, with 18 bases in between. This CDR3 comprises 15 residues. CDR3 loop: CASRFGGKRLNEQFF. CDR3 sequence (DNA): TGTGCCAGCAGATTCGGGGGTAAGCGGCTCAATGAGCAGTTCTTC. The whole variable domain, remainder taken from reference TRBV7-8 and TRBJ2-1, is GAGVSQSPRYKVAKRGQDVALRCDPISGHVSLFWYQQALGQGPEFLTYFQNEAQLDKSGLPSDRFFAERPEGSVSTLKIQRTQQEDSAVYLCASRFGGKRLNEQFFGPGTRLTVL.

CDR3 sequence reads: CASSFPGGGTPNTGELFF. The CDR3, as DNA: TGTGCCAGCAGCTTCCCCGGGGGGGGGACTCCTAACACCGGGGAGCTGTTTTTT. J is TRBJ2-2 and V is TRBV9; 8 positions match TRBD2. The ends lost 4 bases at V and 2 bases at J; junction bases unmatched: 13. There are 18 residues in the CDR3. Germline CDR1 reads SGDLS; CDR2 reads YYNGEE.

This chain links TRBV12-5 with TRBJ1-1, with a possible D match to TRBD1 (5 bases). Germline CDR1 reads LGHNT; CDR2 reads FRNRAP. V was cut by 0 bases and J by 8 bases, with 13 bases left in between. The CDR3 sequence is 14 residues long. The chain's CDR3 is CASGLVPGPMEAFF. CDR3 in DNA: TGTGCTAGTGGTTTGGTACCGGGACCCATGGAAGCTTTCTTT.

The chain recombines TRBV27 with TRBJ2-3, with D possibly being TRBD1 (5 bases). The CDR3 spans 13 residues. Trimming shortened V by 6 bases and J by 4 bases, and 11 bases separated the two germline ends. The germline gives CDR1 MNHEY, CDR2 SMNVEV (reference sequence). In nucleotides, the CDR3 is TGTGCCAGCAGGCCGACAGCATCAGATACGCAGTATTTT. Translation gives CASRPTASDTQYF.

This chain connects TRBV23-1 to TRBJ2-5; unclear D gene. TRBV23-1 is treated as an ORF (open reading frame) with a function not yet certain. V lost 4 bases and J lost 6, with 3 bases in between. The length of the CDR3 is 10 residues. In DNA, the CDR3 is TGCGCCAGCAGTCTGCAGACCCAGTACTTC. This gives the protein CASSLQTQYF.

This clone has a handful of counts. The CDR3 protein is CASSSGGGYTF. The CDR3 DNA reads as TGTGCCAGCAGCTCCGGGGGAGGCTACACCTTC. V usage is TRBV7-9 and J usage is TRBJ1-2, with D tentatively TRBD1 (5 bases). This CDR3 is 11 amino acids long. Trimming shortened V by 4 bases and J by 8 bases, and 8 bases separated the two germline ends. The germline gives CDR1 SEHNR, CDR2 FQNEAQ (reference sequence).

This clone was seen more than once but under ten times. The chain recombines TRBV27 with TRBJ2-7, with a possible D match to TRBD1 (5 bases). Germline assignment: CDR1 MNHEY and CDR2 SMNVEV (reference sequence). The V gene lost 1 base and the J gene lost 6 bases, with 13 bases spanning the gap. The length of the CDR3 is 14 residues. The CDR3 is CASSLFAGFSEQYF. The CDR3 DNA is TGTGCCAGCAGTTTATTCGCAGGGTTTTCCGAGCAGTACTTC.

The chain recombines TRBV5-1 with TRBJ2-1, with 12 bases that match TRBD2. The germline gives CDR1 SGHRS, CDR2 YFSETQ. Trimming removed 4 bases from V and 8 bases from J; junction bases left unmatched: 13. This CDR3 spans 17 amino acids. The CDR3 is CASSLRRSSGRADEQFF. In DNA form, the CDR3 reads TGCGCCAGCAGCCTCCGCAGGTCTAGCGGGAGGGCAGATGAGCAGTTCTTC.

This chain connects TRBV6-5 to TRBJ1-1; 9 nucleotides agree with TRBD1. The CDR3 spans 14 residues. The V gene's germline CDR1 is MNHEY and CDR2 SVGAGI. The V segment lost 5 bases and the J segment 3 bases; nucleotides outside the gene matches: 4. The CDR3 sequence: CASSVTGGDTEAFF. The CDR3, as DNA: TGTGCCAGCAGTGTGACAGGGGGGGACACTGAAGCTTTCTTT.

This clone was recorded once. The CDR3 region is CASSGGGGLYQPQHF. CDR3 nucleotides: TGTGCCAGCTCCGGGGGGGGCGGCCTCTATCAGCCCCAGCATTTT. J is TRBJ1-5 and V is TRBV11-3, with a possible D match to TRBD1 (6 bases). This CDR3 contains 15 residues. The V and J ends lost 8 bases and 5 bases respectively, with 19 bases between them. Per germline, CDR1 SGHNT and CDR2 YENEEA.

This clone was counted a single time. V is TRBV4-1 and J is TRBJ1-1; 11 bases are a match to TRBD1. Germline V CDR1 and CDR2: MGHRA, YSYEKL. Trimming took 4 bases from V and 7 from J; bases not matched to a gene: 8. The CDR3 is 15 residues long. CDR3 loop: CASSRPRTGGNEAFF. The CDR3 DNA is TGCGCCAGCAGCCGCCCACGGACAGGGGGCAATGAAGCTTTCTTT.

The gene calls are TRBV4-1 and TRBJ1-2; D gene uncertain. The germline V gene encodes CDR1 MGHRA and CDR2 YSYEKL. V was clipped by 1 base and J by 5 bases, with 11 bases between them. This CDR3 comprises 14 residues. For the CDR3, the DNA is TGCGCCAGCAGCCAAGCTCAGGTTCTATATGGCTACACCTTC. It specifies CASSQAQVLYGYTF.

J is TRBJ1-1 and V is TRBV19, with D unresolved. The CDR3 has 15 amino acids. With 3 bases removed from V and 5 bases from J, the gap between germline ends came to 16 bases. Per germline, CDR1 LNHDA and CDR2 SQIVND (reference sequence). Written as DNA, the CDR3 is TGTGCCAGTAGTATTATGGGCAGGACGGGAACTGAAGCTTTCTTT. It yields the protein CASSIMGRTGTEAFF.

The genes are TRBV7-2 and TRBJ2-1, with no clear D. CDR1 SGHTA and CDR2 FQGNSA come from the germline V gene. Deletions cut 4 bases from V and 8 bases from J, with 6 bases between. The CDR3 runs 11 residues. The CDR3 protein is CASSSLDEQFF. The CDR3, as DNA: TGTGCCAGCAGCTCCCTCGATGAGCAGTTCTTC.